The next 14 T cell receptor beta chains were all read from a single sample in a study of T cells in Graves' hyperthyroidism and ophthalmopathy. Amplification targeted TCR beta CDR3 regions from RNA transcripts. The study used the HTBI primer set for a first-round RT-PCR of the TCR CDR3. TCRdb passed the multiplex PCR reads through MiXCR, listing each CDR3 protein once. Here the sample spans around 720,000 distinct CDR3 sequences, 35% being singletons. The sample was blood. Receptor source: a woman in her 40s with Graves' hyperthyroidism.

This clonotype was seen at least ten times. The rearrangement links TRBV29-1 to TRBJ2-5, with 8 bases aligning to TRBD1. The CDR3 consists of 13 residues. V lost 4 bases and J lost 3; bases outside the gene matches: 4. Germline V CDR1 and CDR2: SQVTM, ANQGSEA. The CDR3 DNA follows: TGCAGCGTTGGGACAGGGAAGGAAGAGACCCAGTACTTC. Protein product: CSVGTGKEETQYF.

Ten or more counts support this clonotype. The V call is TRBV30, the J call TRBJ2-7, with D unclear. This CDR3 region has 11 residues. The V gene's germline CDR1 is GTSNPN and CDR2 SVGIG (reference sequence). The V and J ends lost 5 bases and 1 base respectively, with 6 bases between them. Written as DNA, the CDR3 is TGTGCCTGGGCCGAATCCTACGAGCAGTACTTC. Translation gives CAWAESYEQYF.

This clonotype showed up just a few times. This sequence joins TRBV30 and TRBJ1-5; 7 bases are shared with TRBD1. Germline V lookup: CDR1 GTSNPN, CDR2 SVGIG (reference sequence). With V trimmed by 4 bases and J by 2 bases, 2 bases remained unmatched. This CDR3 region has 13 residues. The CDR3 coding sequence is TGTGCCTGGAACGACAGGGGCAATCAGCCCCAGCATTTT. Protein sequence: CAWNDRGNQPQHF.

This chain connects TRBV11-2 to TRBJ1-2; 7 nucleotides align to TRBD1. CDR1 is SGHAT, CDR2 FQNNGV, per germline. This CDR3 is built from 17 residues. V was clipped by 3 bases and J by 0 bases; unmatched bases: 10. The CDR3, as DNA: TGTGCCAGCAGCTTTATCCCGGGACAGCGATCTAACTATGGCTACACCTTC. It encodes CASSFIPGQRSNYGYTF.

In this sample, this clonotype turned up a few times. The chain couples TRBV7-2 to TRBJ1-2, with a weak D call TRBD1 (5 bases). The ends were cut back, 5 bases at V and 3 bases at J, with 10 bases in the middle. Germline assignment: CDR1 SGHTA and CDR2 FQGNSA. This CDR3 spans 13 amino acids. CDR3 region: CASSRGPYYGYTF. The CDR3 DNA reads as TGTGCCAGCAGCCGGGGCCCTTACTATGGCTACACCTTC.

The J gene is TRBJ2-7, the V gene TRBV2; 7 bases agree with TRBD1. Per germline, CDR1 SNHLY and CDR2 FYNNEI. This CDR3 is 15 amino acids long. The junction had 8 bases not matched to a gene; V was cut back by 5 bases and J by 1 base. CDR3 DNA: TGTGCCAGCAGTAAACAACCGGGACAGTCCTACGAGCAGTACTTC. Its protein product is CASSKQPGQSYEQYF.

In its sample, this clonotype was seen many times. The rearrangement joins TRBV7-8 to TRBJ2-7; D might be TRBD2 (5 bases). Germline values: CDR1 SGHVS, CDR2 FQNEAQ. With 3 bases removed from V and 3 bases from J, the gap between germline ends came to 15 bases. CDR3 size: 15 residues. In DNA, the CDR3 is TGTGCCAGCAGCTTCGTTATTGAGGCGGGCTACGAGCAGTACTTC. Protein product: CASSFVIEAGYEQYF.

V usage is TRBV6-1 and J usage is TRBJ1-3, with D hard to call. Trimming took 6 bases from V and 2 from J, leaving 20 bases between them. Germline-derived CDR1 and CDR2 are MNHNS and SASEGT. The CDR3 totals 17 residues. In DNA, the CDR3 is TGTGCCAGCAGCCCCGCTGACACCTACATGGCTGGAAACACCATATATTTT. The encoded protein is CASSPADTYMAGNTIYF.

CDR3 coding DNA: TGTGCCAGCAGCTTAGCTGGGACAGGTTTGAACTATGGCTACACCTTC. It codes for CASSLAGTGLNYGYTF. The chain joins TRBV7-2 to TRBJ1-2; 8 bases are shared with TRBD1. Germline V lookup: CDR1 SGHTA, CDR2 FQGNSA. V lost 0 bases and J lost 2; bases outside the gene matches: 5. The CDR3 is 16 residues long.

The chain is built from TRBV4-1 and TRBJ1-5; the D gene is possibly TRBD1 (5 bases). Deletions cut 4 bases from V and 4 bases from J, with 14 bases between. The CDR3 contains 15 residues. Looked up from germline, CDR1 is MGHRA and CDR2 is YSYEKL. For the CDR3, the DNA is TGCGCCAGCAGCCTACAAAGGGGCGGGAATCAGCCCCAGCATTTT. This codes for CASSLQRGGNQPQHF.

This clonotype was seen a few times. V and J are TRBV20-1 and TRBJ1-1; 8 nucleotides line up with TRBD1. With V trimmed by 5 bases and J by 7 bases, 6 bases remained unmatched. The CDR3 runs to 12 residues. Germline CDR1 reads DFQATT; CDR2 reads SNEGSKA (reference sequence). CDR3 protein: CSASTGVFEAFF. Here the CDR3 DNA reads TGCAGTGCTTCGACAGGGGTTTTTGAAGCTTTCTTT.

The CDR3 loop reads CATSREVGAEKLFF. The CDR3 nucleotides read TGTGCCACCAGCAGAGAAGTGGGGGCGGAAAAACTGTTTTTT. The gene calls are TRBV15 and TRBJ1-4, with D perhaps TRBD1 (6 bases). Germline CDR1 is LNHNV and CDR2 is YYDKDF (reference sequence). The CDR3 loop spans 14 amino acids. Trimming took off 0 bases at V and 8 bases at J, with 10 bases between the two ends.

This clonotype was detected many times. The genes are TRBV25-1 and TRBJ1-4; D is ambiguous. V was clipped by 2 bases and J by 5 bases, with 6 bases between them. The CDR3 runs 13 residues. CDR1 is MGHDK, CDR2 SYGVNS, per germline. The CDR3 region is CASSENRNEKLFF. CDR3 nucleotide sequence: TGTGCCAGCAGTGAAAACAGAAATGAAAAACTGTTTTTT.

Only one count was recorded for this clonotype. A much larger clone is a single base away; this may be a read error. This chain connects TRBV3-1 to TRBJ2-5; the D gene is possibly TRBD1 (6 bases). Germline V gene data show CDR1 as LGHDT and CDR2 as YNNKEL (reference sequence). Trimming pared 1 base from V and 7 bases from J, leaving 16 bases between. The CDR3 is 15 residues long. CDR3 residues: CASSQGGQSGGTQYF. CDR3 nucleotides: TGTGCCAGCAGCCAAGGAGGACAGTCTGGAGGGACCCAGTACTTC.